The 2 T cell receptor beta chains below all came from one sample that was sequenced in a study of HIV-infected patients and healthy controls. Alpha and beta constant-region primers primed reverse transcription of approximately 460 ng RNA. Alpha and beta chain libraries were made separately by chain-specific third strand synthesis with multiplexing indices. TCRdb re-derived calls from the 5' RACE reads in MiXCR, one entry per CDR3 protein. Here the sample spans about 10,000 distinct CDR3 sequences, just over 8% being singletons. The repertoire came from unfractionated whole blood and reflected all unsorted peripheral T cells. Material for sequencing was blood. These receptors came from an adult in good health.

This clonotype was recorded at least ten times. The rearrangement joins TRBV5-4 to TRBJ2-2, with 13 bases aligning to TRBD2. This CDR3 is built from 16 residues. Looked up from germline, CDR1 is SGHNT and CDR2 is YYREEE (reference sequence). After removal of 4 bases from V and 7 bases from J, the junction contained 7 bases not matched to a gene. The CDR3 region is CASSQRTSGRYGELFF. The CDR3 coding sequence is TGTGCCAGCAGCCAACGGACTAGCGGGAGATACGGGGAGCTGTTTTTT. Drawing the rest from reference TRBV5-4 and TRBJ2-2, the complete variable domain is ETGVTQSPTHLIKTRGQQVTLRCSSQSGHNTVSWYQQALGQGPQFIFQYYREEENGRGNFPPRFSGLQFPNYSSELNVNALELDDSALYLCASSQRTSGRYGELFFGEGSRLTVL.

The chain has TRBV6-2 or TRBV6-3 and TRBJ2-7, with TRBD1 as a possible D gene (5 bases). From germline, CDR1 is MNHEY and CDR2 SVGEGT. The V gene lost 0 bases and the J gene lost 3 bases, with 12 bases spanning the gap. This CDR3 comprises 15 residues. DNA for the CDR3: TGTGCCAGCAGTTACTCCCGCGCCAGGGACTACGAGCAGTACTTC. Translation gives CASSYSRARDYEQYF.